The T cell receptor (beta chain) described here comes from a study of beta chain features in type 1 diabetes. Blood was drawn once from each donor into heparinised tubes. The draws averaged about 120 mL. All of the sorted populations showed purity greater than 95%. With regard to this clone: Its antigen is not identified.

Regarding the study as a whole: PCR might pick shorter templates more often, in the same way for patients and controls. Insertions at VDJ junctions were less frequent in type 1 diabetes patients. These patients also deleted more nucleotides at the same junctions. All four CD4+ subsets of Type 1 diabetes patients contained TCRB CDR3s that were moderately but significantly shorter.

With V trimmed by 4 bases and J by 1 base, 0 bases remained unmatched. From germline, CDR1 is GTSNPN and CDR2 SVGIG (reference sequence). The CDR3 extends over 12 amino acids. Every isolated RNA sample was fully reverse transcribed, so sequencing captured expressed TCRB transcripts. Some clones are missing from TCRdb's copy, which holds only in-frame ones; the method was immunoSEQ multiplex PCR. Of 60,000 to 75,000 clones detected, more than 45% appear once; the ten largest clones hold 0.65% to 0.85%. Sequenced sample: central memory CD4+ T cells from blood. This TCR was recovered from a man under 40 with type 1 diabetes. J is TRBJ2-5 and V is TRBV30, with TRBD1 identical over 7 bases. CDR3 region: CAWTGGQETQYF. In DNA form, the CDR3 reads TGTGCCTGGACAGGGGGCCAAGAGACCCAGTACTTC.